This TCR beta chain was identified during a study of vaccination and CD4 T cells after COVID-19. Overall study context: In the convalescent cohort, there were six males and four females, two of them Hispanic. Study conclusions and caveats: Looking at convalescent patients, a median around 84% of reactive clones were present only post-vaccination.

V was clipped by 3 bases and J by 4 bases, with 13 bases between them. The CDR3 contains 15 residues. Germline V CDR1 and CDR2: MDHEN, SYDVKM. Treatment given: approximately nine-day PBMC culture with coronavirus spike peptide pools or control peptides (ViraFEST assay). Positive PCR dates spanned March to December 2020, predating US Alpha, Beta and Delta variants. Concerning this clonotype: Its antigen is still unknown.

Researchers used the Oncomine TCR Beta short-read assay to sequence DNA from cultured CD4+ T cells. TCRdb re-called the PCR reads through MiXCR, storing one row per CDR3 protein. The data hold over 20,000 distinct CDR3 sequences, with roughly 50% observed a single time. The rearrangement uses TRBV28 and TRBJ1-3, with no clear D. The source material was CD4+ T cells from blood, cultured in vitro. The receptor was isolated from a human donor who had recovered from COVID-19. For the CDR3, the DNA is TGTGCCAGCAGTTTTTCAGGCGCGCTCGGAAACACCATATATTTT. Translated, it gives CASSFSGALGNTIYF.